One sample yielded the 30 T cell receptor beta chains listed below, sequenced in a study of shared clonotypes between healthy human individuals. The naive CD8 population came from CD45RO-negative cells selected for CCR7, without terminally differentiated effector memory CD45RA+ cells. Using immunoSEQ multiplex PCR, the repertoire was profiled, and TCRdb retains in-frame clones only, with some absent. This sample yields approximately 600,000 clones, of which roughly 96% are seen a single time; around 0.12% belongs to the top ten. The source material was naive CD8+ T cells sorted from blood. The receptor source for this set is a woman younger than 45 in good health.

CDR3 nucleotide sequence: TGTGCCAGCAGCAAAGTAGTGGAGTCCTACGAGCAGTACTTC. The encoded protein is CASSKVVESYEQYF. The V call is TRBV21-1, the J call TRBJ2-7; TRBD2 is the table's D call, not checked against the DNA. TRBV21-1 is a pseudogene segment. This CDR3 has 14 amino acids.

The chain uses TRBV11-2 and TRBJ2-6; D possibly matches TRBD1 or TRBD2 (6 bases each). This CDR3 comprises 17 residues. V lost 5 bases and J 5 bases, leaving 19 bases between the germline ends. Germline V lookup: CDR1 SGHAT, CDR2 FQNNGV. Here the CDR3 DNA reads TGTGCCAGCAGCCCGCGGTCGGGGGCGGTATGGGCCAACGTCCTGACTTTC. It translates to CASSPRSGAVWANVLTF. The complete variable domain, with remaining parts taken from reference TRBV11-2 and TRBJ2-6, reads EAGVAQSPRYKIIEKRQSVAFWCNPISGHATLYWYQQILGQGPKLLIQFQNNGVVDDSQLPKDRFSAERLKGVDSTLKIQPAKLEDSAVYLCASSPRSGAVWANVLTFGAGSRLTVL.

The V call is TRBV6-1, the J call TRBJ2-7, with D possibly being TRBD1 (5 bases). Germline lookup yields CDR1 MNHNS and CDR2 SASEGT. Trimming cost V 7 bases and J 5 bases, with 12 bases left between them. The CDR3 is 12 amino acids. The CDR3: CASIGVIHEQYF. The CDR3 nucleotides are TGTGCCAGCATAGGGGTTATCCACGAGCAGTACTTC.

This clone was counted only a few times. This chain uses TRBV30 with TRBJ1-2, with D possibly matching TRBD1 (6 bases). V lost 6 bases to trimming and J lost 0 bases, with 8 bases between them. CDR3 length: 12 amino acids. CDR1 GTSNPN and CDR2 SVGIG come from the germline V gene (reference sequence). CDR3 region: CACDRTNYGYTF. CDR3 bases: TGTGCCTGTGACAGGACTAACTATGGCTACACCTTC.

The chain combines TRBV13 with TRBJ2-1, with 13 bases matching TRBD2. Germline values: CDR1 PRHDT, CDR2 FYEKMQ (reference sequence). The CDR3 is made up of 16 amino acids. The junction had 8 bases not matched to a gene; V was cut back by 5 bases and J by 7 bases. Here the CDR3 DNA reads TGTGCCAGCAGCCCCCGGACTAGCGGGAGTCAGAATGAGCAGTTCTTC. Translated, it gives CASSPRTSGSQNEQFF.

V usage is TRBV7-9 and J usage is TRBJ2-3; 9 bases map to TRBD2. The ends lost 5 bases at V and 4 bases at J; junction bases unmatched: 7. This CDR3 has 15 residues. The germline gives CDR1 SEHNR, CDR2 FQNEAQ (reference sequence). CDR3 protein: CASSVGTSSADTQYF. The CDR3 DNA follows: TGTGCCAGCAGCGTGGGGACTAGCAGCGCAGATACGCAGTATTTT.

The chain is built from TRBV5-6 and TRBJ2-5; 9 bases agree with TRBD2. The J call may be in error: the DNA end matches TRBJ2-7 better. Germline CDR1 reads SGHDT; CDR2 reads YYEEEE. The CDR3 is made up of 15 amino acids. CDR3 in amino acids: CASSLSGRSSYEQYF. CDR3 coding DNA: TGTGCCAGCAGCTTGAGCGGGAGGAGCTCCTACGAGCAGTACTTC.

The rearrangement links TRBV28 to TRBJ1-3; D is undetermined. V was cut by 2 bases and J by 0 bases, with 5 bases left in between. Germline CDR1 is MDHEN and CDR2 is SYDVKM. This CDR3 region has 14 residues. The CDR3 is CASSLGHSGNTIYF. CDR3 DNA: TGTGCCAGCAGTTTAGGCCACTCTGGAAACACCATATATTTT. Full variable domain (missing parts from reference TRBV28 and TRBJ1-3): DVKVTQSSRYLVKRTGEKVFLECVQDMDHENMFWYRQDPGLGLRLIYFSYDVKMKEKGDIPEGYSVSREKKERFSLILESASTNQTSMYLCASSLGHSGNTIYFGEGSWLTVV.

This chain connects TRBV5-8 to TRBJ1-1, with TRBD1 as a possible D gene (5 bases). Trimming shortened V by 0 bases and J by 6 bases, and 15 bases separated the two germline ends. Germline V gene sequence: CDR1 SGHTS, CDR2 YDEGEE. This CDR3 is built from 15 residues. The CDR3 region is CASSLAPGYKAEAFF. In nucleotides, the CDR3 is TGTGCCAGCAGCTTGGCCCCAGGGTATAAGGCTGAAGCTTTCTTT.

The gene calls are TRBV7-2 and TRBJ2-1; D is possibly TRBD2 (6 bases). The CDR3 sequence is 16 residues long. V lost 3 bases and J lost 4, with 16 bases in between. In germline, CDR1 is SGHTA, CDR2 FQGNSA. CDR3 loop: CASSLSLARTYNEQFF. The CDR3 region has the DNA TGTGCCAGCAGCTTGAGCCTAGCGAGAACATACAATGAGCAGTTCTTC.

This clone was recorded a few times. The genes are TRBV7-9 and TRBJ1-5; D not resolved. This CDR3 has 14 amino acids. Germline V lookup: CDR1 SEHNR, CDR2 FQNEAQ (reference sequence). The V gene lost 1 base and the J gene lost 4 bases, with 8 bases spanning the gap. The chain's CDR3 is CASSLVRGNQPQHF. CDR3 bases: TGTGCCAGCAGCTTAGTTCGGGGTAATCAGCCCCAGCATTTT.

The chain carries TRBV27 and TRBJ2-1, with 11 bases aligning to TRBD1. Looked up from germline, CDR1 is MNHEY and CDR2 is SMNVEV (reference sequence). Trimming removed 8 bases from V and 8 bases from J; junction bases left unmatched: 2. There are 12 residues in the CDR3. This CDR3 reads CASSGQGDEQFF. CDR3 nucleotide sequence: TGTGCCAGCTCGGGACAGGGGGATGAGCAGTTCTTC.

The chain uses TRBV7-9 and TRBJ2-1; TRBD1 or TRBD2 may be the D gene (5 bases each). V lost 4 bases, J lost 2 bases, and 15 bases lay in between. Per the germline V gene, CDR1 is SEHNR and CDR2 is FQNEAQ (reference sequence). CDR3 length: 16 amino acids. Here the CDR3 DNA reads TGTGCCAGCAGCTCCTCGGGGCGGCCTCCCTACAATGAGCAGTTCTTC. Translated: CASSSSGRPPYNEQFF.

CDR3 DNA: TGTGCCAGCACCCCACAGGGGGGGACCTACGAGCAGTACTTC. Its translation is CASTPQGGTYEQYF. V and J are TRBV27 and TRBJ2-7; possible D gene TRBD1, 8 bases. CDR3 length: 14 amino acids. CDR1 and CDR2 from the germline V gene are MNHEY and SMNVEV (reference sequence). V shed 7 bases and J shed 2 bases, with 15 bases lying between them.

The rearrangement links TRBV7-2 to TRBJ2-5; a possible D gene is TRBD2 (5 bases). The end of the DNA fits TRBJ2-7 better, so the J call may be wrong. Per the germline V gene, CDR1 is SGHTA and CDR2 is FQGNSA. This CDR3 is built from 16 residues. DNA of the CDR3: TGTGCCAGCAGCTTAGGATTACTTAGCGTCGGCTACGAGCAGTACTTC. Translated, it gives CASSLGLLSVGYEQYF.

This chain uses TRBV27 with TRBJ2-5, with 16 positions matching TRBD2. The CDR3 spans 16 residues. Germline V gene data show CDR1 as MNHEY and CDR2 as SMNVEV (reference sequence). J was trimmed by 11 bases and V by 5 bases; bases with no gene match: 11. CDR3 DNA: TGTGCCAGCAGTCCCGGGACTAGCGGGAGGGTGAGGGAGCAGTACTTC. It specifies CASSPGTSGRVREQYF.

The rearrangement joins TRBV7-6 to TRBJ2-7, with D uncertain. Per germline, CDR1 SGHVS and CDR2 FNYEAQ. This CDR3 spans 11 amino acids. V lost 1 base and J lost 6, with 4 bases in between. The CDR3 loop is CASSLGVEQYF. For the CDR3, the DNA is TGTGCCAGCAGCTTAGGTGTCGAGCAGTACTTC.

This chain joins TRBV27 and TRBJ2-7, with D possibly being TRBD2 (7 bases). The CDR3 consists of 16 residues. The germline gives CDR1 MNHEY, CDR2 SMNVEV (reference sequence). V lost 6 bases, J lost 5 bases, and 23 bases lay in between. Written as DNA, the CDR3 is TGTGCCAGCAGACCCGGGCCTGGGGCGGGGGCCAACGAGCAGTACTTC. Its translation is CASRPGPGAGANEQYF.

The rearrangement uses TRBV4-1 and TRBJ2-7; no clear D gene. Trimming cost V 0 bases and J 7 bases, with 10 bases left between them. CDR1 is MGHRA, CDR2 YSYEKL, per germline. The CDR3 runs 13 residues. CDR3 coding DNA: TGCGCCAGCAGCCAAGATGGGCTTGGGGAGCAGTACTTC. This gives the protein CASSQDGLGEQYF.

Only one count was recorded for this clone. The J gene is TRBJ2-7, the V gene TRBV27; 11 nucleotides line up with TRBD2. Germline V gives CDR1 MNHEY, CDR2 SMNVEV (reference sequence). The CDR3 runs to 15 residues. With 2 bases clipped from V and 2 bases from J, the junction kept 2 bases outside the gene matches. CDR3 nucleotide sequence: TGTGCCAGCAGTTTAGTTAGCGGGAGGGCCTACGAGCAGTACTTC. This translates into CASSLVSGRAYEQYF.

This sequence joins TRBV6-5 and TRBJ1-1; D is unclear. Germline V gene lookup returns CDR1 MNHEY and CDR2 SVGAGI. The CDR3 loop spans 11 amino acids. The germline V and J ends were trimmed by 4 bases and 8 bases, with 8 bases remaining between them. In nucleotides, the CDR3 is TGTGCCAGCAGTTTAGGGAGGGAAGCTTTCTTT. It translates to CASSLGREAFF.

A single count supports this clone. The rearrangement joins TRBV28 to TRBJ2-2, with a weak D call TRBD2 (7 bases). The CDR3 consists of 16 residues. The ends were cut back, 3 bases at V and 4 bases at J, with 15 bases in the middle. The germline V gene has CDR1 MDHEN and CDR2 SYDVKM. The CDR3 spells CASSLPQGGGTGELFF. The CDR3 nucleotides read TGTGCCAGCAGTTTGCCCCAGGGAGGGGGCACCGGGGAGCTGTTTTTT.

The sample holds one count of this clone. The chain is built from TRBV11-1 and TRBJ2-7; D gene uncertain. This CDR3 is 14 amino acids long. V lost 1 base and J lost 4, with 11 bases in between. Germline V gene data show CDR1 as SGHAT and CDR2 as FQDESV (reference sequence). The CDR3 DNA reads TGTGCCAGCAGCTTAGTGTGGCCAGCTTACGAGCAGTACTTC. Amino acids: CASSLVWPAYEQYF.

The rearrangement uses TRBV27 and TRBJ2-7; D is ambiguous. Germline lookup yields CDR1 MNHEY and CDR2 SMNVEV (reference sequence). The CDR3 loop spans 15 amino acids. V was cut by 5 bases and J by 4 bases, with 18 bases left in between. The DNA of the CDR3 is TGTGCCAGCAGTCCCCCCGACGCAAATACATACGAGCAGTACTTC. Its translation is CASSPPDANTYEQYF.

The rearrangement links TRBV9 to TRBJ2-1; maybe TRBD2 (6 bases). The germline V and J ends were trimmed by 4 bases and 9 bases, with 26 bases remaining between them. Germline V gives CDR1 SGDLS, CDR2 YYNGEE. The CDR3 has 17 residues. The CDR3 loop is CASSPRSSGPRNAEQFF. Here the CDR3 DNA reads TGTGCCAGCAGCCCAAGAAGTAGCGGACCCCGGAACGCTGAGCAGTTCTTC.

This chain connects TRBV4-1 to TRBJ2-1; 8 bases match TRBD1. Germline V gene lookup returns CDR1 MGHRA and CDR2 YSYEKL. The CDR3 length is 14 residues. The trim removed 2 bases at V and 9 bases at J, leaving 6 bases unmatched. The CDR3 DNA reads TGCGCCAGCAGCCAATTGGCAGGGGGCGGTGAGCAGTTCTTC. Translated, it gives CASSQLAGGGEQFF.

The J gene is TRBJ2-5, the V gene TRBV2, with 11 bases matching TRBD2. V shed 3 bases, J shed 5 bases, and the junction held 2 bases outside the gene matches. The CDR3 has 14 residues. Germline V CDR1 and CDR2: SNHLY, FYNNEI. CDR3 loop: CASSDASGRETQYF. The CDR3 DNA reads TGTGCCAGCAGTGACGCTAGCGGGAGGGAGACCCAGTACTTC.

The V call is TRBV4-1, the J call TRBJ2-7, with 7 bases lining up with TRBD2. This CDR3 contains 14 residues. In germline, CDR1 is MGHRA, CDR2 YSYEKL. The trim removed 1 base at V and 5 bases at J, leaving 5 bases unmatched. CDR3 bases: TGCGCCAGCAGCCAAGTTGGAGGGAGGGACGAGCAGTACTTC. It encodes CASSQVGGRDEQYF.

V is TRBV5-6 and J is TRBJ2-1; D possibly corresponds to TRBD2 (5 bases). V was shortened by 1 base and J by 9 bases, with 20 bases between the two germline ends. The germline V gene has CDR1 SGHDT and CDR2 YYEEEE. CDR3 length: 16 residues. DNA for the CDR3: TGTGCCAGCAGCTTGTTCGCTAGCCAGAGTATAGGTGAGCAGTTCTTC. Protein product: CASSLFASQSIGEQFF.

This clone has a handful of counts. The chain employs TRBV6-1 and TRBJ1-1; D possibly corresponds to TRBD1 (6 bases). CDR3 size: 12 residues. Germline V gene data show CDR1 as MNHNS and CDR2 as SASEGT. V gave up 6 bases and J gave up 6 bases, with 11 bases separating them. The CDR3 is CASRDSHPEAFF. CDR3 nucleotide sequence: TGTGCCAGCAGGGACAGTCACCCTGAAGCTTTCTTT.